This TCR beta chain was observed in a study of T cells in localized non-small cell lung cancer. Only in-frame clones appear in the TCRdb table, and some are missing; sequencing was by immunoSEQ multiplex PCR. The top ten hold 9.5% to 13% of the sample, which has more than 1,100 clones, approximately 23% seen once. The CDR3 runs to 14 residues. The V end was cut by 7 bases, the J end by 10 bases, with 20 bases between. This clone has only a few counts. Source: lung tumor tissue, taken before any cancer treatment. V gene TRBV6-7 combines with J gene TRBJ2-1, with a tentative D call TRBD2 (6 bases). TRBV6-7 is an open reading frame, and its role is uncertain. This clonotype was sampled from an older male donor with stage I squamous cell lung carcinoma. CDR3 region: CASKGEIAVGEQFF. The CDR3 DNA sequence: TGTGCCAGCAAAGGGGAAATAGCGGTTGGGGAGCAGTTCTTC.